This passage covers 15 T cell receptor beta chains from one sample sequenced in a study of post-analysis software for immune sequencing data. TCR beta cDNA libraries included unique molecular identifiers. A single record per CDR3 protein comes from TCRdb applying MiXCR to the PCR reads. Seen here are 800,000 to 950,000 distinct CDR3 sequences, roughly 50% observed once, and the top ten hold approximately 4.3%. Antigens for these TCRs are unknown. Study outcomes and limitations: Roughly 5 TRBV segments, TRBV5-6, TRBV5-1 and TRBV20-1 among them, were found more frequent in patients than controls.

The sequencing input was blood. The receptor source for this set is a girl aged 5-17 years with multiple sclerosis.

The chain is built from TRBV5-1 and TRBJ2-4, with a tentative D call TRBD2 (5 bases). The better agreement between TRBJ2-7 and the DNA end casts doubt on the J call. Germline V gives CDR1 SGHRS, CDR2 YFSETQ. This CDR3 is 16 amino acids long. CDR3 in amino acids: CASSSRTSTGTYEQYF. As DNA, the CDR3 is TGCGCCAGCAGCTCCCGAACCTCGACGGGAACCTACGAGCAGTACTTC.

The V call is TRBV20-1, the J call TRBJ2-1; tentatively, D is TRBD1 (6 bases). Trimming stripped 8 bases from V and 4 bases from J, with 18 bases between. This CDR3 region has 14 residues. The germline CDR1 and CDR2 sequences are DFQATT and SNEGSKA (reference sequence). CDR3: CSLRGTYPYNEQFF. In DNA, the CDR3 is TGCAGTTTAAGGGGGACATACCCGTACAATGAGCAGTTCTTC.

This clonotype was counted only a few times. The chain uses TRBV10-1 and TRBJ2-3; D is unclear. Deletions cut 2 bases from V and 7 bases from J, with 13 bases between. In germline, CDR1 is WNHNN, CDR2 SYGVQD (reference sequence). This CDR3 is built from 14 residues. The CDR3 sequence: CASSEERPPHTQYF. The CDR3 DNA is TGCGCCAGCAGTGAGGAGCGCCCACCTCATACGCAGTATTTT.

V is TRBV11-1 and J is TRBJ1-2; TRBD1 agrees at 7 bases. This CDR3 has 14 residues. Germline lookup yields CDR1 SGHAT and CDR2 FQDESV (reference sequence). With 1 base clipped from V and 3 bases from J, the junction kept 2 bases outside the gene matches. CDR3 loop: CASSLDDRDYGYTF. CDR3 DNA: TGTGCCAGCAGCTTAGACGACAGGGACTATGGCTACACCTTC.

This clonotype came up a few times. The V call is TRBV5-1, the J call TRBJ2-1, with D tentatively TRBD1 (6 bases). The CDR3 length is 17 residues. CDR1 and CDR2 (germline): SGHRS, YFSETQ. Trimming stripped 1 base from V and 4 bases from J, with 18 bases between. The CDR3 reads CASSLSGAPLPYNEQFF. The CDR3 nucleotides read TGCGCCAGCAGCTTGTCAGGGGCTCCCCTACCTTACAATGAGCAGTTCTTC.

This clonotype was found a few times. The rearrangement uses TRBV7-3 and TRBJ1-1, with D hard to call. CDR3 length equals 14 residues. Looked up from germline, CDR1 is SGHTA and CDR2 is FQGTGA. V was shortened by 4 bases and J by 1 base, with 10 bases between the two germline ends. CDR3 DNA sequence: TGTGCCAGCAGCTCCCAGCCGTCGAACACTGAAGCTTTCTTT. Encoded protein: CASSSQPSNTEAFF.

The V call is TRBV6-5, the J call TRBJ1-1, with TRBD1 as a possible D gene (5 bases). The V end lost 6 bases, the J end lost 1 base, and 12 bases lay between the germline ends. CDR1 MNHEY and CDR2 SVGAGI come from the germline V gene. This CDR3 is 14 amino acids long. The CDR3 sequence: CASSPRGENTEAFF. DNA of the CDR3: TGTGCCAGCAGCCCACGGGGCGAGAACACTGAAGCTTTCTTT.

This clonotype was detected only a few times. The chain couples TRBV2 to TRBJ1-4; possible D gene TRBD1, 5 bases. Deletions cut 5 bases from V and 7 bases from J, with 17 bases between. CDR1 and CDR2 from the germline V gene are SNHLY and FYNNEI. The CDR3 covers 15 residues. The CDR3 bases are TGTGCCAGCAGTCCAGACCGGGGACCGGGTGAAAAACTGTTTTTT. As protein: CASSPDRGPGEKLFF.

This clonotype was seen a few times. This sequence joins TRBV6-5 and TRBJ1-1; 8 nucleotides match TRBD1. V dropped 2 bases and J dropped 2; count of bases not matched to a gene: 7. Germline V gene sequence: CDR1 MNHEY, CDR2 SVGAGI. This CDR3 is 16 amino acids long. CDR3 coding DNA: TGTGCCAGCAGTTACCCAAAAGGACAGGGCAACACTGAAGCTTTCTTT. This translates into CASSYPKGQGNTEAFF.

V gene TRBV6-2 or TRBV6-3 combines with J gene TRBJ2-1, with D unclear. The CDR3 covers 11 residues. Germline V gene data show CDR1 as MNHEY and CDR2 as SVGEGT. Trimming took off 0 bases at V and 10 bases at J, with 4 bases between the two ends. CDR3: CASSYSSEQFF. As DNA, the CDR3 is TGTGCCAGCAGTTACTCGAGCGAGCAGTTCTTC.

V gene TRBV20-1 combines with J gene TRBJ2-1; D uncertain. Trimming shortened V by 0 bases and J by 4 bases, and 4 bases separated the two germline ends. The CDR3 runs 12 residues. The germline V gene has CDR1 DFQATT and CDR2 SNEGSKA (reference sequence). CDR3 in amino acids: CSAREKYNEQFF. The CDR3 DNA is TGCAGTGCTAGAGAGAAATACAATGAGCAGTTCTTC.

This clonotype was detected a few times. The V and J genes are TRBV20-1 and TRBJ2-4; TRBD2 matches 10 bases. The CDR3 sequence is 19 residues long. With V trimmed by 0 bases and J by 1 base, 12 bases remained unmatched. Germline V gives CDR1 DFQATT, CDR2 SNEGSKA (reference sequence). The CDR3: CSAREIGAGGPKAKNIQYF. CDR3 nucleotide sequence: TGCAGTGCTAGAGAGATCGGAGCGGGGGGGCCTAAGGCCAAAAACATTCAGTACTTC.

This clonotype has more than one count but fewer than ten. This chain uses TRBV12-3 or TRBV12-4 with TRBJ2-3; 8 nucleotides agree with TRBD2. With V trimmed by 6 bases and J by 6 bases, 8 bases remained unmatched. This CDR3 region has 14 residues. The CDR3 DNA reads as TGTGCCAGCAGCCAGAGCGGGAGCGGCGATACGCAGTATTTT. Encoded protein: CASSQSGSGDTQYF.

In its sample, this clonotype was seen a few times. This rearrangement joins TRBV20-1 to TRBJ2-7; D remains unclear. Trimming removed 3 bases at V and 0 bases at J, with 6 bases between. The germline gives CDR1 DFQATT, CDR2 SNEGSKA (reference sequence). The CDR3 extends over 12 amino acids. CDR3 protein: CSASPDSYEQYF. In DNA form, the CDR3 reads TGCAGTGCTAGCCCGGACTCCTACGAGCAGTACTTC.

Here the CDR3 DNA reads TGTGCCAGCAGCCCTAGCCAGACAGGGCGGAATGAGCAGTTCTTC. It codes for CASSPSQTGRNEQFF. The rearrangement links TRBV5-6 to TRBJ2-1; 7 positions agree with TRBD1. Germline CDR1 is SGHDT and CDR2 is YYEEEE. The CDR3 runs 15 residues. V dropped 4 bases and J dropped 7; count of bases not matched to a gene: 11. Full variable domain (remainder filled in from reference TRBV5-6 and TRBJ2-1): DAGVTQSPTHLIKTRGQQVTLRCSPKSGHDTVSWYQQALGQGPQFIFQYYEEEERQRGNFPDRFSGHQFPNYSSELNVNALLLGDSALYLCASSPSQTGRNEQFFGPGTRLTVL.